A single sample gave rise to the 21 T cell receptor beta chains below, sequenced in a study of T cells after yellow fever vaccination. TCRdb reprocessed the 5' RACE reads with MiXCR, giving one entry per CDR3 protein. The sample holds tens of thousands of distinct CDR3 sequences, roughly 7.7% seen once. The source was CD8+ T cells sorted from PBMCs, collected on the day of the yellow fever booster vaccination. These receptors originate from a man younger than 40 who received the YFV17D yellow fever vaccine.

Many counts were recorded for this clonotype. The chain uses TRBV5-1 and TRBJ2-2; TRBD1 matches at 8 bases. This CDR3 contains 15 residues. In germline, CDR1 is SGHRS, CDR2 YFSETQ. Trimming at V came to 2 bases and at J to 6 bases, leaving 6 bases not matched to a gene. In DNA form, the CDR3 reads TGCGCCAGCAGCTTTAACCTGGACAGGGCCGGGGAGCTGTTTTTT. Translating gives CASSFNLDRAGELFF.

With respect to this clonotype: A much larger clone lies a single base off, so this may be a read error. This chain connects TRBV27 to TRBJ2-1, with TRBD1 identical over 11 bases. J gave up 7 bases and V 7 bases, and 9 bases lay outside the gene matches. CDR1 and CDR2 (germline): MNHEY, SMNVEV (reference sequence). The CDR3 loop spans 15 amino acids. The CDR3 DNA follows: TGTGCCAGCACCATTGGGACAGGGGGAGGAAATGAGCAGTTCTTC. It is translated as CASTIGTGGGNEQFF.

This sequence joins TRBV7-2 and TRBJ2-5; 9 nucleotides match TRBD2. The germline V gene encodes CDR1 SGHTA and CDR2 FQGNSA. Unmatched junction bases numbered 5, after V lost 4 bases and J lost 2 bases. The CDR3 runs 15 residues. The CDR3 DNA reads as TGTGCCAGCAGCTCCTCGACTAGCGGACAAGAGACCCAGTACTTC. It specifies CASSSSTSGQETQYF.

The V call is TRBV7-6, the J call TRBJ2-1, with 8 positions matching TRBD2. J lost 6 bases, V lost 5 bases, and 6 bases had no gene match. CDR3 size: 14 residues. Germline V gene lookup returns CDR1 SGHVS and CDR2 FNYEAQ. Written as DNA, the CDR3 is TGTGCCAGCAGCCCAGCAACTAGCGGCAATGAGCAGTTCTTC. Amino acid sequence: CASSPATSGNEQFF.

This clonotype was counted between two and nine times. The chain combines TRBV3-1 with TRBJ2-5, with D possibly being TRBD1 or TRBD2 (5 bases each). V lost 7 bases and J 0 bases, leaving 12 bases between the germline ends. Germline CDR1 reads LGHDT; CDR2 reads YNNKEL (reference sequence). This CDR3 comprises 14 residues. CDR3 loop: CASNPGRNQETQYF. CDR3 nucleotides: TGTGCCAGCAATCCGGGACGGAACCAAGAGACCCAGTACTTC.

There are a few counts of this clonotype. CDR3 loop: CASSQEVAGVHNEQFF. CDR3 DNA sequence: TGCGCCAGCAGCCAAGAAGTAGCGGGAGTCCACAATGAGCAGTTCTTC. The chain uses TRBV4-3 and TRBJ2-1; TRBD2 agrees at 9 bases. The CDR3 contains 16 residues. CDR1 and CDR2 (germline): LGHNA, YSLEER. The trim removed 0 bases at V and 5 bases at J, leaving 5 bases unmatched.

Many counts were recorded for this clonotype. This chain links TRBV29-1 with TRBJ1-4; D gene uncertain. The CDR3 contains 12 residues. Trimming removed 5 bases from V and 4 bases from J, with 8 bases in between. Looked up from germline, CDR1 is SQVTM and CDR2 is ANQGSEA. The CDR3 protein is CSVRAGNEKLFF. The CDR3 DNA is TGCAGCGTTAGGGCCGGTAATGAAAAACTGTTTTTT.

The chain has TRBV12-3 or TRBV12-4 and TRBJ2-1, with D hard to call. The CDR3 loop spans 14 amino acids. V was pared by 1 base and J by 4 bases, with 8 bases between. CDR3 in amino acids: CASSLGGLYNEQFF. The CDR3 nucleotides are TGTGCCAGCAGTTTAGGTGGTCTATACAATGAGCAGTTCTTC.

This clonotype was recorded a few times. The gene calls are TRBV6-2 or TRBV6-3 and TRBJ2-7; D not resolved. The CDR3 runs to 12 residues. Trimming removed 5 bases at V and 0 bases at J, with 5 bases between. The V gene's germline CDR1 is MNHEY and CDR2 SVGEGT. DNA of the CDR3: TGTGCCAGCAGTAGCTTCTCCTACGAGCAGTACTTC. Translation gives CASSSFSYEQYF.

The chain links TRBV9 to TRBJ2-7; 7 nucleotides agree with TRBD2. With V trimmed by 2 bases and J by 4 bases, 12 bases remained unmatched. Germline loops: CDR1 SGDLS, CDR2 YYNGEE. This CDR3 contains 16 residues. The CDR3 spells CASSVDSSGTLYEQYF. CDR3 bases: TGTGCCAGCAGCGTGGATTCTAGCGGCACCTTATACGAGCAGTACTTC.

This clonotype was found a few times. CDR3 loop: CASSYTAGELFF. The DNA of the CDR3 is TGTGCCAGCAGTTACACGGCCGGGGAGCTGTTTTTT. V is TRBV6-2 or TRBV6-3 and J is TRBJ2-2; D unclear. CDR1 is MNHEY, CDR2 SVGEGT, per germline. CDR3 length equals 12 residues. V was trimmed by 2 bases and J by 6 bases, leaving 4 bases between them.

This clonotype was observed many times. This sequence joins TRBV7-6 and TRBJ2-7; D is perhaps TRBD1 (6 bases). The germline gives CDR1 SGHVS, CDR2 FNYEAQ. The germline V and J ends were trimmed by 7 bases and 5 bases, with 18 bases remaining between them. This CDR3 comprises 14 residues. CDR3 protein: CASTLTEQGHEQYF. The DNA for the CDR3 is TGTGCCAGCACCCTTACGGAACAGGGCCACGAGCAGTACTTC. Full variable domain (outside the CDR3, taken from reference TRBV7-6 and TRBJ2-7): GAGVSQSPRYKVTKRGQDVALRCDPISGHVSLYWYRQALGQGPEFLTYFNYEAQQDKSGLPNDRFSAERPEGSISTLTIQRTEQRDSAMYRCASTLTEQGHEQYFGPGTRLTVT.

The chain has TRBV7-2 and TRBJ1-1; D may be TRBD1 (5 bases). The CDR3 is made up of 14 amino acids. Germline CDR1 SGHTA, CDR2 FQGNSA. The V end was cut by 3 bases, the J end by 8 bases, with 16 bases between. CDR3 bases: TGTGCCAGCAGCTTGTTGGGACTCGGGGGGGAAGCTTTCTTT. It specifies CASSLLGLGGEAFF.

The table lists this clonotype with a few counts. This chain connects TRBV6-2 or TRBV6-3 to TRBJ1-3, with TRBD1 as a possible D gene (5 bases). The V and J ends lost 10 bases and 2 bases respectively, with 15 bases between them. CDR1 and CDR2 from the germline V gene are MNHEY and SVGEGT. This CDR3 has 14 residues. The DNA for the CDR3 is TGTGCCACCGAATCGGGGGTCCCTGGAAACACCATATATTTT. Protein product: CATESGVPGNTIYF.

The V gene is TRBV29-1, the J gene TRBJ2-3; TRBD2 matches at 10 bases. The junction had 3 bases not matched to a gene; V was cut back by 7 bases and J by 2 bases. CDR1 is SQVTM, CDR2 ANQGSEA, per germline. This CDR3 has 13 amino acids. DNA of the CDR3: TGCAGCGGGACTAGCGGAAACACAGATACGCAGTATTTT. Translated: CSGTSGNTDTQYF.

The J gene is TRBJ2-1, the V gene TRBV2; 11 bases line up with TRBD2. CDR1 SNHLY and CDR2 FYNNEI come from the germline V gene. Trimming at V came to 7 bases and at J to 5 bases, leaving 10 bases not matched to a gene. The CDR3 runs 16 residues. CDR3 nucleotides: TGTGCCAGCAAGGCTAGCGGGAGGTCAAGGGACAATGAGCAGTTCTTC. Protein product: CASKASGRSRDNEQFF.

The chain carries TRBV7-9 and TRBJ1-2; a possible D gene is TRBD1 (5 bases). Germline CDR1 and CDR2: SEHNR and FQNEAQ (reference sequence). This CDR3 region has 15 residues. The V gene lost 5 bases and the J gene lost 0 bases, with 13 bases spanning the gap. CDR3 sequence (DNA): TGTGCCAGCAGCCCAGGGAACAGACCTAACTATGGCTACACCTTC. Protein: CASSPGNRPNYGYTF.

This clonotype has a handful of counts. The CDR3 DNA reads as TGTGCCAGCAGCTTAGGAACTAGCGACCCGCAGTTCTTC. Its protein product is CASSLGTSDPQFF. V and J are TRBV7-6 and TRBJ2-1, with 7 bases fitting TRBD2. The CDR3 has 13 residues. Unmatched junction bases numbered 6, after V lost 1 base and J lost 12 bases. CDR1 SGHVS and CDR2 FNYEAQ come from the germline V gene.

The V gene is TRBV19, the J gene TRBJ2-7; 8 bases align to TRBD1. The CDR3 contains 13 residues. CDR1 LNHDA and CDR2 SQIVND come from the germline V gene (reference sequence). V lost 2 bases, J lost 6 bases, and 3 bases stayed unmatched. The CDR3 coding sequence is TGTGCCAGTAGTATAAGTGACAGGGGCGAGCAGTACTTC. This translates into CASSISDRGEQYF.

This clonotype was seen more than once but under ten times. The chain recombines TRBV11-2 with TRBJ2-3; D unresolved. The CDR3 has 18 amino acids. Looked up from germline, CDR1 is SGHAT and CDR2 is FQNNGV. V dropped 6 bases and J dropped 2 bases, with 24 bases sitting between them. CDR3 nucleotide sequence: TGTGCCAGCAGTTATACTCCTCAACCCGACTCTACCACAGATACGCAGTATTTT. It encodes CASSYTPQPDSTTDTQYF.

This clonotype was counted at least ten times. This chain links TRBV6-1 with TRBJ1-1; 7 bases line up with TRBD1. This CDR3 is 13 amino acids long. J lost 5 bases, V lost 6 bases, and 6 bases had no gene match. Germline-derived CDR1 and CDR2 are MNHNS and SASEGT. The DNA for the CDR3 is TGTGCCAGCAGCCACAGGGGAACGACTGAAGCTTTCTTT. Its protein is CASSHRGTTEAFF.